Below, 10 T cell receptor beta chains from the same sample are listed, as sequenced in a study of blood T cells in healthy people across ages. The use of a sample-barcoded 5' primer and a J-beta primer mix characterized a second PCR of about 7 to 12 cycles. TCRdb called the 5' RACE reads again in MiXCR, with one record for every CDR3 protein. This table has 700,000 to 850,000 distinct CDR3 sequences, roughly 50% appearing once. The sequenced material came from blood. These receptors all stem from an elderly man in good health.

This chain joins TRBV20-1 and TRBJ2-1; 7 bases line up with TRBD1. The J segment lost 7 bases and the V segment lost 1 base, leaving 4 bases of the junction unmatched. Looked up from germline, CDR1 is DFQATT and CDR2 is SNEGSKA (reference sequence). The CDR3 spans 13 residues. CDR3: CSARGTGGNEQFF. The CDR3, as DNA: TGCAGTGCTAGAGGGACAGGCGGGAATGAGCAGTTCTTC.

This chain connects TRBV2 to TRBJ2-4; perhaps D is TRBD1 or TRBD2 (5 bases each). Germline V gene sequence: CDR1 SNHLY, CDR2 FYNNEI. Trimming left V 6 bases short and J 1 base short, with 25 bases between. There are 19 residues in the CDR3. The CDR3 DNA sequence: TGTGCCAGCAGCCCCCTTAGGGCAGGGAGCTCCGGGGCCAAAAACATTCAGTACTTC. Encoded protein: CASSPLRAGSSGAKNIQYF.

This clonotype was counted a single time. This chain connects TRBV12-3 or TRBV12-4 to TRBJ2-1; D not certain. The length of the CDR3 is 13 residues. V shed 7 bases and J shed 2 bases, with 9 bases lying between them. CDR3 DNA sequence: TGTGCCAGCAATGCCTTCGCCTACAATGAGCAGTTCTTC. This gives the protein CASNAFAYNEQFF.

This clonotype appeared a single time. J is TRBJ2-3 and V is TRBV3-1; 13 positions agree with TRBD2. Unmatched junction bases numbered 16, after V lost 5 bases and J lost 14 bases. The V gene's germline CDR1 is LGHDT and CDR2 YNNKEL (reference sequence). This CDR3 is 16 amino acids long. The CDR3 DNA reads TGTGCCAGCAGCTATGGACTAGCGGGAGCGGACAGATACGCGTATTTT. Its translation: CASSYGLAGADRYAYF.

The V and J genes are TRBV25-1 and TRBJ2-7; a weak D match, TRBD1 (5 bases). Trimming removed 3 bases at V and 3 bases at J, with 15 bases between. Germline CDR1 and CDR2: MGHDK and SYGVNS. CDR3 size: 15 residues. CDR3 sequence (DNA): TGTGCCAGCAGTGATCTTAAGGACATGTTCTACGAGCAGTACTTC. It codes for CASSDLKDMFYEQYF.

The DNA for the CDR3 is TGCAGTGCTAGTTGGGGGGCGTATCAGCCCCAGCATTTT. It is translated as CSASWGAYQPQHF. This chain connects TRBV20-1 to TRBJ1-5, with a possible D match to TRBD1 (6 bases). The germline gives CDR1 DFQATT, CDR2 SNEGSKA (reference sequence). Trimming removed 3 bases from V and 5 bases from J, with 11 bases in between. The CDR3 is 13 amino acids.

The V call is TRBV10-2, the J call TRBJ2-5; TRBD2 agrees at 15 bases. V dropped 4 bases and J dropped 5; count of bases not matched to a gene: 8. Germline V gives CDR1 WSHSY, CDR2 SAAADI. This CDR3 is 17 amino acids long. CDR3 amino acids: CASSARTSGRAGETQYF. The CDR3 coding sequence is TGCGCCAGCAGTGCCAGGACTAGCGGGAGGGCCGGTGAGACCCAGTACTTC.

The table lists this clonotype with many counts. This chain joins TRBV3-1 and TRBJ2-5; D unclear. Trimming took off 4 bases at V and 7 bases at J, with 13 bases between the two ends. Germline V gene sequence: CDR1 LGHDT, CDR2 YNNKEL (reference sequence). The CDR3 is made up of 13 amino acids. Written as DNA, the CDR3 is TGTGCCAGCAGCCCCGGGTCCTTTAGGACCCAGTACTTC. Translation: CASSPGSFRTQYF.

The V and J genes are TRBV3-1 and TRBJ1-6; TRBD1 aligns across 8 bases. Germline trimming cut 2 bases from V and 5 bases from J; bases unmatched to any gene: 5. Germline V gene sequence: CDR1 LGHDT, CDR2 YNNKEL (reference sequence). This CDR3 has 16 amino acids. CDR3 amino acids: CASSQWGTGDNSPLHF. The CDR3 bases are TGTGCCAGCAGCCAATGGGGGACAGGCGATAATTCACCCCTCCACTTT.

V gene TRBV27 combines with J gene TRBJ2-1, with D tentatively TRBD1 (5 bases). V was shortened by 3 bases and J by 10 bases, with 10 bases between the two germline ends. Germline V CDR1 and CDR2: MNHEY, SMNVEV (reference sequence). CDR3 length equals 12 residues. In DNA, the CDR3 is TGTGCCAGCAGTTTTGGGGCACGAGAGCAGTTCTTC. This translates into CASSFGAREQFF.